Shown below are 7 T cell receptor beta chains from a single sample sequenced in a study of blood T cell repertoires in COVID-19. Clones were read by immunoSEQ multiplex PCR, and TCRdb kept only the in-frame ones, dropping some. The repertoire includes 150,000 or so clones, roughly 83% of them detected once, and 4.4% sits in the top ten. The specimen sequenced was PBMCs or T cells enriched from blood (not recorded which). The receptors were gathered from a woman between 45 and 65 years old who had recovered from COVID-19.

The gene calls are TRBV25-1 and TRBJ1-2; D perhaps matches TRBD1 (6 bases). This CDR3 contains 15 residues. Trimming took off 3 bases at V and 4 bases at J, with 15 bases between the two ends. The V gene's germline CDR1 is MGHDK and CDR2 SYGVNS. The CDR3: CASSDSPGHRYGYTF. CDR3 bases: TGTGCCAGCAGTGATTCCCCGGGACACCGCTATGGCTACACCTTC.

This clone was counted a single time. Other DNA sequences in this sample translate to the same CDR3. This rearrangement joins TRBV12-3 or TRBV12-4 to TRBJ1-2; D possibly corresponds to TRBD1 (6 bases). The CDR3 runs to 12 residues. The ends were cut back, 6 bases at V and 8 bases at J, with 13 bases in the middle. DNA for the CDR3: TGTGCCAGCAGCCCAACAGGGTACGGCTACACCTTC. This sequence encodes CASSPTGYGYTF.

The J gene is TRBJ1-1, the V gene TRBV7-2, with D possibly matching TRBD1 (6 bases). The V end lost 6 bases, the J end lost 2 bases, and 13 bases lay between the germline ends. From germline, CDR1 is SGHTA and CDR2 FQGNSA. The CDR3 extends over 14 amino acids. This CDR3 reads CASRGAGVNTEAFF. In nucleotides, the CDR3 is TGTGCCAGCAGGGGGGCCGGGGTCAACACTGAAGCTTTCTTT.

The DNA of the CDR3 is TGTGCCAGCAGGTGGGGCGGGAGGTTCAATGAGCAGTTCTTC. It codes for CASRWGGRFNEQFF. The chain uses TRBV27 and TRBJ2-1, with 8 positions matching TRBD2. The V gene's germline CDR1 is MNHEY and CDR2 SMNVEV (reference sequence). This CDR3 is 14 amino acids long. The ends lost 6 bases at V and 6 bases at J; junction bases unmatched: 7.

This chain connects TRBV3-1 (or the pseudogene TRBV3-2) to TRBJ1-6; 7 bases agree with TRBD1. CDR1 is LGHDT, CDR2 YNNKEL, per germline (reference sequence). The CDR3 contains 14 residues. The V segment lost 1 base and the J segment 6 bases; nucleotides outside the gene matches: 0. The CDR3 bases are TGTGCCAGCAGCCAAGGGACAGGTAATTCACCCCTCCACTTT. Translated, it gives CASSQGTGNSPLHF.

The chain links TRBV2 to TRBJ2-3; D remains unclear. From germline, CDR1 is SNHLY and CDR2 FYNNEI. Trimming left V 6 bases short and J 2 bases short, with 3 bases between. The CDR3 is 11 residues long. Written as DNA, the CDR3 is TGTGCCAGCAGCTACACAGATACGCAGTATTTT. Residues: CASSYTDTQYF.

The gene calls are TRBV19 and TRBJ1-1, with D unclear. Deletions cut 7 bases from V and 2 bases from J, with 17 bases between. This CDR3 spans 15 amino acids. Germline CDR1 reads LNHDA; CDR2 reads SQIVND (reference sequence). CDR3 protein: CASKTLREINTEAFF. CDR3 DNA: TGTGCCAGTAAGACACTTAGGGAGATTAACACTGAAGCTTTCTTT.